This TCR beta chain derives from a study of T-cell memory formation after mild COVID-19. This clonotype showed up just a few times. With 4 bases removed from V and 2 bases from J, the gap between germline ends came to 20 bases. The V gene's germline CDR1 is SGHRS and CDR2 YFSETQ. This CDR3 contains 17 residues. Constant-segment primers and 5'RACE yielded cDNA libraries for TCR alpha and TCR beta, each carrying sample barcodes and UMIs. TCRdb called the 5' RACE reads again in MiXCR, with one record for every CDR3 protein. The table includes some 130,000 distinct CDR3 sequences, about 18% detected once.

This receptor was identified in a man aged 18 to 29 who had mild COVID-19 (a few samples of this study predate the infection). Cell type and time point are not known. The sequenced sample consisted of PBMCs or a T cell subset sorted from them (not recorded which). The chain employs TRBV5-1 and TRBJ2-3, with TRBD2 as a possible D gene (7 bases). The CDR3 DNA reads TGCGCCAGCAGCCCCCAAGGCAGGGCGGGGGCCACAGATACGCAGTATTTT. Translated, it gives CASSPQGRAGATDTQYF.